This entry lists 21 T cell receptor beta chains sequenced from one sample in a study of blood T cell repertoires in COVID-19. Sequencing used immunoSEQ multiplex PCR; TCRdb keeps in-frame clones, though not all of them. The sample includes roughly 40,000 clones, 85% to 95% of them seen just once. Sequenced input: peripheral blood. Every receptor here comes from a human donor in a cohort sampled during active COVID-19.

The rearrangement uses TRBV6-6 and TRBJ1-3; the match to TRBD1 covers 7 bases. Trimming took 0 bases from V and 4 from J; bases not matched to a gene: 6. The CDR3 is 16 amino acids. Germline loops: CDR1 MNHNY, CDR2 SVGAGI (reference sequence). The CDR3 sequence: CASSYSSGTAGNTIYF. The DNA of the CDR3 is TGTGCCAGCAGTTACTCGTCCGGGACAGCAGGAAACACCATATATTTT.

The chain recombines TRBV2 with TRBJ2-1; 13 positions agree with TRBD2. There are 15 residues in the CDR3. CDR1 SNHLY and CDR2 FYNNEI come from the germline V gene. V shed 0 bases, J shed 14 bases, and the junction held 7 bases outside the gene matches. The CDR3 here is CASSEARTSGSAEFF. For the CDR3, the DNA is TGTGCCAGCAGTGAAGCGAGGACTAGCGGGAGCGCCGAGTTCTTC.

The chain is built from TRBV7-2 and TRBJ2-1, with D uncertain. CDR3 length equals 16 residues. V shed 2 bases and J shed 5 bases, with 16 bases lying between them. The germline V gene encodes CDR1 SGHTA and CDR2 FQGNSA. In nucleotides, the CDR3 is TGTGCCAGCAGCTTACTTGGGCTGACGGCGCACAATGAGCAGTTCTTC. It yields the protein CASSLLGLTAHNEQFF.

This rearrangement joins TRBV6-2 or TRBV6-3 to TRBJ2-2, with TRBD1 matching over 7 bases. The CDR3 runs 17 residues. In germline, CDR1 is MNHEY, CDR2 SVGEGT. J lost 2 bases, V lost 0 bases, and 6 bases had no gene match. The CDR3: CASSYSKDRKNTGELFF. For the CDR3, the DNA is TGTGCCAGCAGTTACTCGAAGGACAGGAAAAACACCGGGGAGCTGTTTTTT.

Notes on this clone: At one boundary the junction diverges from the germline segment, which might be a read error. The chain has TRBV3-1 (or the pseudogene TRBV3-2) and TRBJ2-2; 10 bases are a match to TRBD1. The V gene's germline CDR1 is LGHDT and CDR2 YNNKEL (reference sequence). This CDR3 contains 13 residues. Written as DNA, the CDR3 is TGCAAAGAGGGACAGGGGTTAACCGGGGAGCTGTTTTTT. This translates into CKEGQGLTGELFF.

This sequence joins TRBV5-4 and TRBJ1-1, with D unclear. V was trimmed by 2 bases and J by 1 base, leaving 3 bases between them. The CDR3 is 12 amino acids. Germline CDR1 SGHNT, CDR2 YYREEE (reference sequence). CDR3 sequence (DNA): TGTGCCAGCAGCTTCGGGAACACTGAAGCTTTCTTT. Residues: CASSFGNTEAFF. The complete variable domain, with remaining parts taken from reference TRBV5-4 and TRBJ1-1, reads ETGVTQSPTHLIKTRGQQVTLRCSSQSGHNTVSWYQQALGQGPQFIFQYYREEENGRGNFPPRFSGLQFPNYSSELNVNALELDDSALYLCASSFGNTEAFFGQGTRLTVV.

This clone was detected only once. V gene TRBV4-2 combines with J gene TRBJ2-7, with D tentatively TRBD1 (6 bases). There are 13 residues in the CDR3. Germline loops: CDR1 LGHNA, CDR2 YNFKEQ. V was clipped by 5 bases and J by 3 bases, with 11 bases between them. CDR3 loop: CASSNGQNYEQYF. CDR3 in DNA: TGTGCCAGCAGCAACGGACAGAACTACGAGCAGTACTTC.

The chain joins TRBV7-8 to TRBJ1-3; 9 positions match TRBD1. The CDR3 is 17 residues long. The V segment lost 0 bases and the J segment 1 base; nucleotides outside the gene matches: 4. CDR1 and CDR2 from the germline V gene are SGHVS and FQNEAQ. This CDR3 reads CASSLAVQGASGNTIYF. The CDR3 DNA follows: TGTGCCAGCAGCTTAGCGGTACAGGGGGCTTCTGGAAACACCATATATTTT.

The chain uses TRBV6-4 and TRBJ1-2; D gene unclear. The length of the CDR3 is 14 residues. The germline V gene encodes CDR1 MRHNA and CDR2 SNTAGT. Trimming cost V 5 bases and J 8 bases, with 18 bases left between them. The CDR3 DNA reads TGTGCCAGCAGTCCCGTGGCGGAGGGAGAGGGCTACACCTTC. Translation gives CASSPVAEGEGYTF.

The sample holds one count of this clone. The gene calls are TRBV6-4 and TRBJ2-3, with 7 nucleotides matching TRBD2. CDR1 is MRHNA and CDR2 is SNTAGT in the germline V gene. V was clipped by 3 bases and J by 3 bases; unmatched bases: 3. This CDR3 spans 14 amino acids. This CDR3 reads CASSERAGTDTQYF. The CDR3 coding sequence is TGTGCCAGCAGTGAAAGAGCGGGGACAGATACGCAGTATTTT.

The chain couples TRBV29-1 to TRBJ2-5, with D perhaps TRBD2 (6 bases). Germline V gives CDR1 SQVTM, CDR2 ANQGSEA. The ends were cut back, 0 bases at V and 5 bases at J, with 19 bases in the middle. This CDR3 is built from 16 residues. The CDR3 DNA sequence: TGCAGCGTTGAAGATCCAAGGCCAAAGGAGGGGGAGACCCAGTACTTC. Amino acids: CSVEDPRPKEGETQYF.

The CDR3 loop is CASSDGRGNQPQHF. As DNA, the CDR3 is TGTGCCAGCAGTGACGGGAGGGGCAATCAGCCCCAGCATTTT. The gene calls are TRBV25-1 and TRBJ1-5; D uncertain. V was cut by 3 bases and J by 2 bases, with 8 bases left in between. The CDR3 runs to 14 residues. Per germline, CDR1 MGHDK and CDR2 SYGVNS.

The chain uses TRBV3-1 (or the pseudogene TRBV3-2) and TRBJ2-7, with 10 bases lining up with TRBD2. Germline CDR1 LGHDT, CDR2 YNNKEL (reference sequence). The CDR3 has 16 amino acids. V gave up 1 base and J gave up 2 bases; unmatched junction bases: 5. DNA for the CDR3: TGTGCCAGCAGCCAAGTTCTAGCGGGAGTCACCTACGAGCAGTACTTC. The encoded protein is CASSQVLAGVTYEQYF.

The rearrangement uses TRBV7-2 and TRBJ1-1, with D perhaps matching TRBD1 (6 bases). The CDR3 extends over 15 amino acids. Germline CDR1 SGHTA, CDR2 FQGNSA. Trimming stripped 0 bases from V and 4 bases from J, with 12 bases between. Here the CDR3 DNA reads TGTGCCAGCAGCTTAGCCCCCGGGACAACCACTGAAGCTTTCTTT. It translates to CASSLAPGTTTEAFF.

This chain links TRBV28 with TRBJ1-5, with 9 bases fitting TRBD1. J gave up 8 bases and V 6 bases, and 8 bases lay outside the gene matches. The CDR3 is 14 residues long. Germline assignment: CDR1 MDHEN and CDR2 SYDVKM. This CDR3 reads CASRHTTGGEPQHF. Written as DNA, the CDR3 is TGTGCCAGCAGGCATACGACAGGGGGAGAGCCCCAGCATTTT.

This chain uses TRBV7-2 with TRBJ1-5; 9 positions agree with TRBD1. V shed 5 bases, J shed 2 bases, and the junction held 1 base outside the gene matches. Germline V gives CDR1 SGHTA, CDR2 FQGNSA. The CDR3 loop spans 14 amino acids. The CDR3 DNA reads as TGTGCCAGCAGCCGGACAGGGGGCAATCAGCCCCAGCATTTT. Translating gives CASSRTGGNQPQHF.

The chain is built from TRBV10-2 and TRBJ2-3, with a possible D match to TRBD2 (6 bases). This CDR3 region has 15 residues. Germline V gene data show CDR1 as WSHSY and CDR2 as SAAADI. The V gene lost 8 bases and the J gene lost 0 bases, with 15 bases spanning the gap. In nucleotides, the CDR3 is TGCGCCAGCGAAATCGGACTAAGTAGCACAGATACGCAGTATTTT. Protein: CASEIGLSSTDTQYF.

This chain connects TRBV19 to TRBJ2-7; 7 nucleotides align to TRBD1. V shed 6 bases and J 0 bases; nucleotides not matched to a gene: 5. The CDR3 has 14 residues. Germline-derived CDR1 and CDR2 are LNHDA and SQIVND (reference sequence). CDR3 loop: CASRRGTDSYEQYF. CDR3 coding DNA: TGTGCCAGTAGGCGAGGGACAGACTCCTACGAGCAGTACTTC.

This clone was seen a handful of times. V and J are TRBV2 and TRBJ1-2; D is unclear. Per germline, CDR1 SNHLY and CDR2 FYNNEI. This CDR3 spans 13 amino acids. Trimming pared 2 bases from V and 8 bases from J, leaving 12 bases between. The CDR3 is CASSEMRAGGYTF. CDR3 nucleotides: TGTGCCAGCAGTGAAATGCGGGCGGGGGGCTACACCTTC.

The chain links TRBV28 to TRBJ2-5, with TRBD2 identical over 7 bases. In germline, CDR1 is MDHEN, CDR2 SYDVKM. This CDR3 has 17 residues. The V and J ends lost 5 bases and 4 bases, in that order; junction bases with no gene match: 16. The DNA of the CDR3 is TGTGCCAGCAGTCCGGCCTTAGCGGGTCTGGCCGCAGAGACCCAGTACTTC. Residues: CASSPALAGLAAETQYF.

The gene calls are TRBV7-9 and TRBJ2-3, with TRBD2 matching over 11 bases. Germline values: CDR1 SEHNR, CDR2 FQNEAQ (reference sequence). The CDR3 runs to 16 residues. V lost 0 bases to trimming and J lost 1 base; unmatched junction nucleotides: 0. CDR3 DNA sequence: TGTGCCAGCAGCTTAGCACTAGCGGGGGGCACAGATACGCAGTATTTT. Protein product: CASSLALAGGTDTQYF.